This T cell receptor beta chain was observed in a study of cytomegalovirus exposure and HLA in healthy donors. The CDR3 covers 19 residues. V was pared by 1 base and J by 2 bases, with 10 bases of the junction left unmatched. Looked up from germline, CDR1 is MDHEN and CDR2 is SYDVKM. Concerning this clone: As yet, its antigen is unknown.

PCR used 60 Vbeta primers and 13 Jbeta primers. TCRdb keeps only in-frame clones here, not all; method: immunoSEQ multiplex PCR. The sample includes some 130,000 clones, approximately 81% seen only once; the top ten take under 8.5%. Findings and limits, study-wide: Usually a TCR sequence was rare, but some public TCRs were found in many donors. Within the data, a cluster of highly shared sequence variants was likely a sequencing artifact.

The sequenced sample was PBMCs. The chain couples TRBV28 to TRBJ2-3; 12 nucleotides line up with TRBD2. The sequence derives from a male donor in good health and CMV-seronegative. In DNA form, the CDR3 reads TGTGCCAGCAGTTTATTGCTAGCGGGAGGGCGCGGGGTCACAGATACGCAGTATTTT. It translates to CASSLLLAGGRGVTDTQYF.